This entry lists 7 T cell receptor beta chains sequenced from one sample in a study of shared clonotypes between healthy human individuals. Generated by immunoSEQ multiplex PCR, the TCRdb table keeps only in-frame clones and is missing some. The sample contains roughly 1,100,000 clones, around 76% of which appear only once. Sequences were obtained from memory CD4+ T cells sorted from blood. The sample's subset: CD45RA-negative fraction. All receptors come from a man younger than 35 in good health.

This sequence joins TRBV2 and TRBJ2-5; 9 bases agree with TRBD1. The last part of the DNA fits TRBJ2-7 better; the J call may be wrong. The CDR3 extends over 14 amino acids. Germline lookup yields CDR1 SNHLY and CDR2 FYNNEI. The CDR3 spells CASSEGTGVIEQYF. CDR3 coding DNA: TGTGCCAGCAGTGAAGGGACAGGGGTCATCGAGCAGTACTTC.

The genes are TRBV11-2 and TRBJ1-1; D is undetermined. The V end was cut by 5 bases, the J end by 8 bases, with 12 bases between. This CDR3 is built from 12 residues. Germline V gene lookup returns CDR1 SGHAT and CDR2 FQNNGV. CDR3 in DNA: TGTGCCAGCAGCCCTAGGCTCCTGGAAGCTTTCTTT. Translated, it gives CASSPRLLEAFF. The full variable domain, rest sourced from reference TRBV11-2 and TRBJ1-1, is EAGVAQSPRYKIIEKRQSVAFWCNPISGHATLYWYQQILGQGPKLLIQFQNNGVVDDSQLPKDRFSAERLKGVDSTLKIQPAKLEDSAVYLCASSPRLLEAFFGQGTRLTVV.

The CDR3 nucleotides read TGTGCCAGCAGCCCGCAGGGGGGACCGGGACAGCCCCAGCATTTT. Translating it yields CASSPQGGPGQPQHF. The V call is TRBV11-2, the J call TRBJ1-5; 7 bases match TRBD1. This CDR3 spans 15 amino acids. Per germline, CDR1 SGHAT and CDR2 FQNNGV. J was trimmed by 7 bases and V by 5 bases; bases with no gene match: 11. Variable domain in full (rest from reference TRBV11-2 and TRBJ1-5): EAGVAQSPRYKIIEKRQSVAFWCNPISGHATLYWYQQILGQGPKLLIQFQNNGVVDDSQLPKDRFSAERLKGVDSTLKIQPAKLEDSAVYLCASSPQGGPGQPQHFGDGTRLSIL.

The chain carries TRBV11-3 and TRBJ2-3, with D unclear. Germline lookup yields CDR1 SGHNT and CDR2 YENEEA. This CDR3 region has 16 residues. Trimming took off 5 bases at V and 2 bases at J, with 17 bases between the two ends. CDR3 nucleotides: TGTGCCAGCAGCCCTGGGAAGTTGCCCCTCACAGATACGCAGTATTTT. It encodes CASSPGKLPLTDTQYF.

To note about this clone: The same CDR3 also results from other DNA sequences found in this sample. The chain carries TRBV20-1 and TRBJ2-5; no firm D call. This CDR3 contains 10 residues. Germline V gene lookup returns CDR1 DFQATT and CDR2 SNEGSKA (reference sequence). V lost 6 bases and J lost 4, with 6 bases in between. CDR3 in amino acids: CSASGETQYF. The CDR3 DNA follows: TGCAGTGCCTCGGGAGAGACCCAGTACTTC.

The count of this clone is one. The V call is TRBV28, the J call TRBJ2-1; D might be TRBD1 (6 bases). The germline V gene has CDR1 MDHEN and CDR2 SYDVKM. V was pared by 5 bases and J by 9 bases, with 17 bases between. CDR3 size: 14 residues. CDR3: CASSPGLLGGEQFF. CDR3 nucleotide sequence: TGTGCCAGCAGTCCTGGACTGTTAGGGGGTGAGCAGTTCTTC. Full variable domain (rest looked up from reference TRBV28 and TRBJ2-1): DVKVTQSSRYLVKRTGEKVFLECVQDMDHENMFWYRQDPGLGLRLIYFSYDVKMKEKGDIPEGYSVSREKKERFSLILESASTNQTSMYLCASSPGLLGGEQFFGPGTRLTVL.

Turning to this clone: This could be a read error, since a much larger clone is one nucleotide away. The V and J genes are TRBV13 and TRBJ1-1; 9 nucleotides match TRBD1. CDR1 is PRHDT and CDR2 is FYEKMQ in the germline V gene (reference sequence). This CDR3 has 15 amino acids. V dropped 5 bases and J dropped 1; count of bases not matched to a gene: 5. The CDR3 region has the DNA TGTGCCAGCAGCCCGGGGACAGGGTGGAACACTGAAGCTTTCTTT. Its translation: CASSPGTGWNTEAFF. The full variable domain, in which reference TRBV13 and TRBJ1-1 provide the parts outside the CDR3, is AAGVIQSPRHLIKEKRETATLKCYPIPRHDTVYWYQQGPGQDPQFLISFYEKMQSDKGSIPDRFSAQQFSDYHSELNMSSLELGDSALYFCASSPGTGWNTEAFFGQGTRLTVV.